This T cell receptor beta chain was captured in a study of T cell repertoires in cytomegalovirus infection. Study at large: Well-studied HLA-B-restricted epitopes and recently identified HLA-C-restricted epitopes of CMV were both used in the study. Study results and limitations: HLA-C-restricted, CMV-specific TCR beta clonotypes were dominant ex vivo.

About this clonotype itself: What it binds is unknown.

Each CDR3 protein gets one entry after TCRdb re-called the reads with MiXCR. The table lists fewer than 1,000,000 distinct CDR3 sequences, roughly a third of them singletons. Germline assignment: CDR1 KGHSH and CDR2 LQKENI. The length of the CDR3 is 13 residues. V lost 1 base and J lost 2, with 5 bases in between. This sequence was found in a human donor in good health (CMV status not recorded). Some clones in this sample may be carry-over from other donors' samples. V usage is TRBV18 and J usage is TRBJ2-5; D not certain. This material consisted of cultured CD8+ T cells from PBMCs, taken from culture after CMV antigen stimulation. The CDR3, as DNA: TGTGCCAGCTCACCACAACGACAAGAGACCCAGTACTTC. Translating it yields CASSPQRQETQYF.